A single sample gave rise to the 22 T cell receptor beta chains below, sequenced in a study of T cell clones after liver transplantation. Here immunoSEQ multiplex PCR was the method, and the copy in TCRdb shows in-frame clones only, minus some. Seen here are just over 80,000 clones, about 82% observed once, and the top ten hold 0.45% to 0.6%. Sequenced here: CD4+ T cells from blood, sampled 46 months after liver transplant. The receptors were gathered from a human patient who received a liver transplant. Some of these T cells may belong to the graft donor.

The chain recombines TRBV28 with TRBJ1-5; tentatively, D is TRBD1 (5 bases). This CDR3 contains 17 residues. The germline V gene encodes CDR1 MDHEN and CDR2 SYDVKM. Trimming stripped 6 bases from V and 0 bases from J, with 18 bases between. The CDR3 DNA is TGTGCCAGCAGCATAGCCAGGACACAAAATAGCAATCAGCCCCAGCATTTT. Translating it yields CASSIARTQNSNQPQHF.

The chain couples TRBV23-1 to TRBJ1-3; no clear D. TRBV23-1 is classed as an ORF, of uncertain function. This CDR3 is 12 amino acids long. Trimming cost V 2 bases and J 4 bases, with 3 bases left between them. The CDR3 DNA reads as TGCGCCAGCAGTCAACAGGGAAACACCATATATTTT. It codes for CASSQQGNTIYF.

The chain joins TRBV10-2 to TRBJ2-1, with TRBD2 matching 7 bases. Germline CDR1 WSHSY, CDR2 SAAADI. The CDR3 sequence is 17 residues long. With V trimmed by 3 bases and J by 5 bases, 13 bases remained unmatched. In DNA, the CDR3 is TGCGCCAGCAGTGACCAAATAATAGCGGGCCTCCACAATGAGCAGTTCTTC. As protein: CASSDQIIAGLHNEQFF.

CDR3 in DNA: TGTGCCAGCAGTATAACTCAAGACGACAGATTCTATGGCTACACCTTC. It is translated as CASSITQDDRFYGYTF. The rearrangement links TRBV28 to TRBJ1-2, with D possibly TRBD1 on 5 matching bases. V dropped 5 bases and J dropped 4 bases, with 20 bases sitting between them. The CDR3 covers 16 residues. In germline, CDR1 is MDHEN, CDR2 SYDVKM.

The CDR3: CASRPGWGTGQRETQYF. CDR3 DNA: TGTGCCAGCAGACCAGGGTGGGGGACAGGGCAAAGGGAGACCCAGTACTTC. This chain links TRBV7-9 with TRBJ2-5; TRBD1 matches 9 bases. Germline CDR1 SEHNR, CDR2 FQNEAQ (reference sequence). J lost 5 bases, V lost 6 bases, and 16 bases had no gene match. This CDR3 contains 17 residues.

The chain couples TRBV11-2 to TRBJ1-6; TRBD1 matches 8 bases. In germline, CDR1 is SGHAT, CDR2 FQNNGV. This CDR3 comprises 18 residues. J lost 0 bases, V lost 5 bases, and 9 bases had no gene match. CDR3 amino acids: CASSLLTGASSYNSPLHF. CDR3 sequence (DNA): TGTGCCAGCAGCCTTTTGACAGGGGCTTCCTCCTATAATTCACCCCTCCACTTT.

The CDR3 coding sequence is TGTGCCAGCAGCTTAGCGATGGGCAGGGCAGGCATTCAGTACTTC. Protein sequence: CASSLAMGRAGIQYF. The chain carries TRBV7-9 and TRBJ2-4; maybe TRBD1 (5 bases). From germline, CDR1 is SEHNR and CDR2 FQNEAQ (reference sequence). The CDR3 is 15 amino acids. Trimming removed 0 bases from V and 9 bases from J, with 15 bases in between.

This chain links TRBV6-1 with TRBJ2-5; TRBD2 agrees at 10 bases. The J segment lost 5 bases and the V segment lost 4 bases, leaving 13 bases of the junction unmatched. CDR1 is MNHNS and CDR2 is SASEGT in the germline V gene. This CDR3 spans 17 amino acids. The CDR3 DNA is TGTGCCAGCAGTGCCCGAGGAGCGGGAGGGTCGGGTGAGACCCAGTACTTC. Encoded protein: CASSARGAGGSGETQYF.

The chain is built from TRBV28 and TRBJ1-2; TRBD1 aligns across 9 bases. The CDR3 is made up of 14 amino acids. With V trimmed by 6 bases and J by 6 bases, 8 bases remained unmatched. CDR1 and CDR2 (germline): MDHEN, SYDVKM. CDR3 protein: CASRQRTGGNGYTF. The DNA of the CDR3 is TGTGCCAGCAGACAAAGAACAGGGGGCAATGGCTACACCTTC.

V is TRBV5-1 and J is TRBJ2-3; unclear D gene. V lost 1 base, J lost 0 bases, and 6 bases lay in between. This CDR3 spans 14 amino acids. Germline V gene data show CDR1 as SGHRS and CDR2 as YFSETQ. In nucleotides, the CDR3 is TGCGCCAGCAGCTTGCAGACTAGCACAGATACGCAGTATTTT. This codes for CASSLQTSTDTQYF.

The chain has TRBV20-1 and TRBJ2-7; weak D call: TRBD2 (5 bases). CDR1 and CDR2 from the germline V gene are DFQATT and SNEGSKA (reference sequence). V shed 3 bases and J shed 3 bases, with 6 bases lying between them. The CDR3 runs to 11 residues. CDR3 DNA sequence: TGCAGTGCTAGCGGGAACTACGAGCAGTACTTC. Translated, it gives CSASGNYEQYF.

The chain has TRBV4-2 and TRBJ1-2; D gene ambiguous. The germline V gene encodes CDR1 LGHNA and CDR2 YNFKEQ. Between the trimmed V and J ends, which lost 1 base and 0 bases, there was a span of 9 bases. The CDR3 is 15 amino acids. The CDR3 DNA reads TGTGCCAGCAGCCAAGTATCCTCGCCTAACTATGGCTACACCTTC. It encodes CASSQVSSPNYGYTF.

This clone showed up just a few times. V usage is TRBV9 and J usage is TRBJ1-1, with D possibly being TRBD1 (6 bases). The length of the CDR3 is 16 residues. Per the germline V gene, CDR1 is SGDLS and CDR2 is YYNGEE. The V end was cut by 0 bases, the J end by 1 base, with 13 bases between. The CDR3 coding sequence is TGTGCCAGCAGCGTAGGGGGCTGGGGGGCGAACACTGAAGCTTTCTTT. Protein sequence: CASSVGGWGANTEAFF.

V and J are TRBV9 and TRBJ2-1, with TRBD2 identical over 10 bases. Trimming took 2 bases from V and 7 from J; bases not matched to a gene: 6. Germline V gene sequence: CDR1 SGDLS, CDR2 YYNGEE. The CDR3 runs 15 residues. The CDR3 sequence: CASSVTTSGLNEQFF. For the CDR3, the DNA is TGTGCCAGCAGCGTCACGACTAGCGGGCTTAATGAGCAGTTCTTC.

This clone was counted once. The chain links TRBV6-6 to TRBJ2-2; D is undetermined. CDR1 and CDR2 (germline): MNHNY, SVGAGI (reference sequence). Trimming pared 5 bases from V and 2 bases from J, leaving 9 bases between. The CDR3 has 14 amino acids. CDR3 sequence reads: CASSRQLNTGELFF. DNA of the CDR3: TGTGCCAGCAGTCGGCAGTTAAACACCGGGGAGCTGTTTTTT.

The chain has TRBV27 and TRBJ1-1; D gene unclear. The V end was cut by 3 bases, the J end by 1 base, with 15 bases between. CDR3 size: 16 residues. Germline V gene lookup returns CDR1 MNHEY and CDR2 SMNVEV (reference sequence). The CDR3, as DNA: TGTGCCAGCAGTTTTCACGGCAGAATCTCGAACACTGAAGCTTTCTTT. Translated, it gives CASSFHGRISNTEAFF.

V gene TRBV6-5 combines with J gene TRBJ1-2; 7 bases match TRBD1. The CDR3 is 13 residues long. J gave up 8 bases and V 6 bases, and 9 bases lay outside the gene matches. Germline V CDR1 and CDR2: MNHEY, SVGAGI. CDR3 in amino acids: CASRGKGAQGYTF. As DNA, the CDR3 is TGTGCCAGCAGGGGTAAGGGGGCGCAAGGCTACACCTTC.

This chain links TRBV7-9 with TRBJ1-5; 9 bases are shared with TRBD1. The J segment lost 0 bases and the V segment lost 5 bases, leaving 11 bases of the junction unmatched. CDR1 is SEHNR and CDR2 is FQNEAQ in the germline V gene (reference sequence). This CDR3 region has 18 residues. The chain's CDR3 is CASSTDRGVRDSNQPQHF. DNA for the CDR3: TGTGCCAGCAGCACAGACAGGGGGGTAAGGGATAGCAATCAGCCCCAGCATTTT.

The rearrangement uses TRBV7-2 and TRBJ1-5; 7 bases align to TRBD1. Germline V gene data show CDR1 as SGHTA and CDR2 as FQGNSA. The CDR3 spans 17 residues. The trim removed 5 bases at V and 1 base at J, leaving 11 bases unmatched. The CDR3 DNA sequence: TGTGCCAGCAGCCGCGGGGCAGGGGGTAACAGCAATCAGCCCCAGCATTTT. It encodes CASSRGAGGNSNQPQHF.

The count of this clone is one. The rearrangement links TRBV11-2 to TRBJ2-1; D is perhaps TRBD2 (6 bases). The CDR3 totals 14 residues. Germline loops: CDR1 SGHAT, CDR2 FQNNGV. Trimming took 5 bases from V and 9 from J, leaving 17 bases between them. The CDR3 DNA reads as TGTGCCAGCAGCGTAAGCCCCACGGGGGTTGAGCAGTTCTTC. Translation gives CASSVSPTGVEQFF.

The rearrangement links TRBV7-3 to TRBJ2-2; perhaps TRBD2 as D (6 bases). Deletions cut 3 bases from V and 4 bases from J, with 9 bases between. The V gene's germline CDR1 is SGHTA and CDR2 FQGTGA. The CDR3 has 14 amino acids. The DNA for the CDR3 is TGTGCCAGCAGCTTGACTAGAATCACCGGGGAGCTGTTTTTT. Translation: CASSLTRITGELFF.

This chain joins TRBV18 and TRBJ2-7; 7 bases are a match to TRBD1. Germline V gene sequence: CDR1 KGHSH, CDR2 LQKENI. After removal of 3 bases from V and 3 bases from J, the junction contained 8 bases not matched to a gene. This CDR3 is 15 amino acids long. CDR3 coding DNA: TGTGCCAGCTCACCGGGGACAGCGACAGACTACGAGCAGTACTTC. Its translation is CASSPGTATDYEQYF.